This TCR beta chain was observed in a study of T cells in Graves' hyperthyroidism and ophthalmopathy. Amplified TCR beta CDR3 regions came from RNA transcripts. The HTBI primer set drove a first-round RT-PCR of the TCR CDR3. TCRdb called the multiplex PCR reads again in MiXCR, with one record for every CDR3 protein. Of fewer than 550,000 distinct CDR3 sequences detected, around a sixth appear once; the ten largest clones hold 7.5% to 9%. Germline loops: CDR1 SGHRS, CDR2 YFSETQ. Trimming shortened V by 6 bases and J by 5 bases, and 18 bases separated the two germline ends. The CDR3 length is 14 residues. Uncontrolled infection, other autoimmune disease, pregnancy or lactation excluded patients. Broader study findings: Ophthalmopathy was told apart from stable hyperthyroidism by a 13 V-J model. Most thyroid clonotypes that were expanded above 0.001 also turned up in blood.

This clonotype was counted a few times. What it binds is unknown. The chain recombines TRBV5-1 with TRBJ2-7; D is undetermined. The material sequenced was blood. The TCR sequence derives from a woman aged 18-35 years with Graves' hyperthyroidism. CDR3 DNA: TGCGCCAGCACCCCGGATCCGCACACCCACGAGCAGTACTTC. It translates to CASTPDPHTHEQYF.